Listed below are T cell receptor beta chains from one sample, sequenced in a study of regulatory T cells in long-lasting Graves disease. TCRdb reprocessed the multiplex PCR reads with MiXCR, giving one entry per CDR3 protein. Of 500,000 or so distinct CDR3 sequences in the sample, about 16% were seen once. These data are also associated with another study on T cells in Graves' hyperthyroidism and ophthalmopathy.

This sample comprised peripheral blood mononuclear cells (PBMCs), obtained at new diagnosis, from a patient treated with antithyroid drugs. The source is a woman aged 35-65 years with Graves disease. Each CDR3 is given with its conserved first and last residue. Each record gives: D gene, clone size, V gene, J gene, CDR3 DNA, CDR3 protein. The D gene is left open where the match is weak. Only part of the rows carry a size: once, few, many, or a class if the clone is expanded.

TRBD2	few	TRBV5-1	TRBJ2-5	TGCGCCAGCAGCTTGGTTGGGAGGGCAGAAGAGACCCAGTACTTC	CASSLVGRAEETQYF
NA	many	TRBV20-1	TRBJ1-1	TGCAGTGCAACTTATCTTTCAGGGCCGAATTTGAACACTGAAGCTTTCTTT	CSATYLSGPNLNTEAFF
TRBD2	NA	TRBV20-1	TRBJ2-3	TGCAGTGCTAGCTCTCTAGCGGCGCGCACAGATACGCAGTATTTT	CSASSLAARTDTQYF
TRBD1	NA	TRBV28	TRBJ1-5	TGTGCCAGCAGTGCTCGGGACAGGTTACTCAATCAGCCCCAGCATTTT	CASSARDRLLNQPQHF
NA	many	TRBV29-1	TRBJ1-1	TGCAGCGTTGAACCACAAATGAACACTGAAGCTTTCTTT	CSVEPQMNTEAFF
NA	NA	TRBV19	TRBJ1-6	TGTGCCAGTAGTAATTACGACGGAAATAATTCACCCCTCCACTTT	CASSNYDGNNSPLHF
NA	few	TRBV6-2/TRBV6-3	TRBJ2-2	TGTGCCAGCAGTGCGAGGTACACCGGGGAGCTGTTTTTT	CASSARYTGELFF
NA	NA	TRBV18	TRBJ2-7	TGTGCCAGCTCACCACGTGCCAGTAACGAGCAGTACTTC	CASSPRASNEQYF
TRBD1	many	TRBV10-3	TRBJ2-2	TGTGCCACCCACGGGGGGACAGGGCCGACCGGGGAGCTGTTTTTT	CATHGGTGPTGELFF
NA	many	TRBV7-9	TRBJ1-5	TGTGCCAGCAGCTTAGGGGGAGCAGGGAACAATCAGCCCCAGCATTTT	CASSLGGAGNNQPQHF
TRBD2	few	TRBV7-2	TRBJ2-5	TGTGCCAGCGCCCCAATCGGGGGGGCCGAAGAGACCCAGTACTTC	CASAPIGGAEETQYF
TRBD1	NA	TRBV5-1	TRBJ1-3	TGCGCCAGCAGCCCGGGACAGCCGGGAAACACCATATATTTT	CASSPGQPGNTIYF
NA	NA	TRBV10-3	TRBJ2-2	TGTGCCATCAAGGAGACTATGCCTCCCGGGGAGCTGTTTTTT	CAIKETMPPGELFF
NA	NA	TRBV27	TRBJ2-1	TGTGCCAGCAGTTCGATGGGACATTACAATGAGCAGTTCTTC	CASSSMGHYNEQFF
TRBD1	NA	TRBV10-3	TRBJ1-1	TGTGCCATCAATAGAACAGGGGGCGTCGCGGGTGAAGCTTCCTTT	CAINRTGGVAGEASF
NA	NA	TRBV27	TRBJ1-5	TGTGCCAGCAGTTTACCCGCCAGCAGTCAGCCCCAGCATTTT	CASSLPASSQPQHF
NA	few	TRBV7-3	TRBJ2-2	TGTGCCAGCAGCACAAGGGCCCACACCGGGGAGCTGTTTTTT	CASSTRAHTGELFF